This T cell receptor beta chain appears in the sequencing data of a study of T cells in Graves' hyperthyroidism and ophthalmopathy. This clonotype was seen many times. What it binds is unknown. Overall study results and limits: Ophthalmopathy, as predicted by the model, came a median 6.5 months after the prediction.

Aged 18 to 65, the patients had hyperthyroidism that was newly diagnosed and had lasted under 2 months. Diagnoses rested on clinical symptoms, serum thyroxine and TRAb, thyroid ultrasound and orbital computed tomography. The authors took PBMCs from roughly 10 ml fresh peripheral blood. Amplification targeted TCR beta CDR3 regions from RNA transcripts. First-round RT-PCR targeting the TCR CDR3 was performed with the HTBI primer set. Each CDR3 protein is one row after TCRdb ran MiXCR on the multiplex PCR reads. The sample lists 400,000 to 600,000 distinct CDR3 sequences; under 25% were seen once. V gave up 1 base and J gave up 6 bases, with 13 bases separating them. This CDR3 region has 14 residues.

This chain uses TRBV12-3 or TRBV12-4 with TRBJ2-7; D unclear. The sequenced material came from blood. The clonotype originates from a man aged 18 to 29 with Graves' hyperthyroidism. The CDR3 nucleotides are TGTGCCAGCAGTTTAGGGGCCGCGACCTCCGAGCAGTACTTC. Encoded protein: CASSLGAATSEQYF.